Reported below is one TCR beta chain. What it binds is unknown. The data stem from a study of identifying expanded T cells in peripheral blood. CDR3 size: 13 residues. Germline V lookup: CDR1 LNHNV, CDR2 YYDKDF (reference sequence). Trimming pared 1 base from V and 8 bases from J, leaving 9 bases between. Study-level points and caveats: Technical replicates showed roughly 1.2 changed clones; around 2 weeks about 16; four weeks 19.

Clones were sequenced by immunoSEQ multiplex PCR, and TCRdb holds only the in-frame ones, with some missing. In the table there are tens of thousands of clones, approximately 88% of which are singletons. No infections or other immune events were documented during collection. This sequence originates from a person between 18 and 75 years old in good health. The chain uses TRBV15 and TRBJ1-5; D uncertain. Sequenced input: blood. Here the CDR3 reads CATSRASGEPQHF. DNA of the CDR3: TGTGCCACCAGCAGAGCATCCGGGGAGCCCCAGCATTTT.